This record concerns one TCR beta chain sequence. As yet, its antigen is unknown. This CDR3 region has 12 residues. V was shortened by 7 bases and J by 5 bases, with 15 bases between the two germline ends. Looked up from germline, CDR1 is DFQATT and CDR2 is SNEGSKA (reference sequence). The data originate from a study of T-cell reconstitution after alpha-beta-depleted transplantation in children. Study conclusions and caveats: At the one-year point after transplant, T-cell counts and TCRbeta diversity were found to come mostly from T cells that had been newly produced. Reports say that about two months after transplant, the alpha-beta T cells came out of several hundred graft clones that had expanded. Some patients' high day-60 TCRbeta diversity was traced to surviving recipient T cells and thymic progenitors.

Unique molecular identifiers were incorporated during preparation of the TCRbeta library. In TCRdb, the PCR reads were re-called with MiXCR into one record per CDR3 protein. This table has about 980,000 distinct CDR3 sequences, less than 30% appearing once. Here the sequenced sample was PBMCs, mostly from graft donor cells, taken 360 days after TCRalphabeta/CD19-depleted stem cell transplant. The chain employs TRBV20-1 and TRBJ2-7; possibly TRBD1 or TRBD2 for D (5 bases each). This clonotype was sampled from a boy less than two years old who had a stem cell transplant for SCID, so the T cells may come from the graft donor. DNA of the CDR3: TGCAGTGTAAGGGGCCGGGGTAACGAGCAGTACTTC. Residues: CSVRGRGNEQYF.